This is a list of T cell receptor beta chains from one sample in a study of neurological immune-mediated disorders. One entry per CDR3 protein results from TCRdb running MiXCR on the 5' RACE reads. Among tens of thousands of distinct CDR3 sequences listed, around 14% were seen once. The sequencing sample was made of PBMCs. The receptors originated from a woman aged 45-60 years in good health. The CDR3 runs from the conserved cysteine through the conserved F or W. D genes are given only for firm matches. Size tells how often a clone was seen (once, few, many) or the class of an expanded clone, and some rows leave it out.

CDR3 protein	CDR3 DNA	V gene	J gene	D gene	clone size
CASSLLSVGRETQYF	TGTGCCAGCAGCTTGCTAAGCGTGGGCAGAGAGACCCAGTACTTC	TRBV5-5	TRBJ2-5	.	.
CSAYTGATNEKLFF	TGCAGTGCTTACACAGGGGCAACTAATGAAAAACTGTTTTTT	TRBV20-1	TRBJ1-4	TRBD1	many
CASSFGQGVLVGHNEQFF	TGTGCCAGCAGCTTCGGACAGGGGGTTTTGGTTGGACACAATGAGCAGTTCTTC	TRBV5-6	TRBJ2-1	TRBD1	many
CASSYLPGLGNTIYF	TGTGCCAGCAGTTACCTTCCGGGGCTAGGAAACACCATATATTTT	TRBV6-5	TRBJ1-3	.	.
CSARVGALEAFF	TGCAGTGCTAGAGTGGGCGCCCTTGAAGCTTTCTTT	TRBV20-1	TRBJ1-1	.	few
CASSSQGAREKLFF	TGTGCCAGCAGTTCACAGGGGGCACGAGAAAAACTGTTTTTT	TRBV28	TRBJ1-4	TRBD1	many
CASSFSTSGGEWQYF	TGCGCCAGCAGCTTTTCTACTAGCGGGGGGGAGTGGCAGTACTTC	TRBV5-1	TRBJ2-7	TRBD2	many
CSARERGGHEQFF	TGCAGTGCTAGAGAGCGGGGGGGCCATGAGCAGTTCTTC	TRBV20-1	TRBJ2-1	TRBD2	many
CSARDFRTSGRYTGELFF	TGCAGTGCTAGAGATTTTAGGACTAGCGGGAGATACACCGGGGAGCTGTTTTTT	TRBV20-1	TRBJ2-2	TRBD2	many
CASSLGRGGTDTQYF	TGTGCCAGCAGCTTAGGACGGGGGGGCACAGATACGCAGTATTTT	TRBV7-2	TRBJ2-3	TRBD2	.
CASSLRSSHEQYF	TGTGCCAGCAGTTTGCGCAGTTCCCACGAGCAGTACTTC	TRBV12-3/TRBV12-4	TRBJ2-7	.	many
CASSSSLQGYEQYF	TGTGCCAGCAGCTCCTCATTACAGGGCTACGAGCAGTACTTC	TRBV5-5	TRBJ2-7	.	many
CASSSGYMNTEAFF	TGCGCCAGCAGCTCCGGCTACATGAACACTGAAGCTTTCTTT	TRBV5-1	TRBJ1-1	.	many
CSARDPSDRGFYNEQFF	TGCAGTGCTAGAGACCCTTCGGACAGGGGCTTCTACAATGAGCAGTTCTTC	TRBV20-1	TRBJ2-1	TRBD1	many
CASSQADWNTGELFF	TGTGCCAGCAGCCAAGCCGACTGGAACACCGGGGAGCTGTTTTTT	TRBV4-2	TRBJ2-2	.	many
CASSQWEARTETQYF	TGTGCCAGCAGCCAATGGGAGGCCCGAACAGAGACCCAGTACTTC	TRBV14	TRBJ2-5	.	.
CASSDRGLHIQYF	TGTGCCAGCTCCGACCGGGGGTTACACATTCAGTACTTC	TRBV11-3	TRBJ2-4	.	.
CASSPGGPLSSNEQFF	TGTGCCAGCAGTCCGGGGGGGCCTCTCAGTTCCAATGAGCAGTTCTTC	TRBV12-3/TRBV12-4	TRBJ2-1	TRBD2	many
CAIKRGPGNEQFF	TGTGCCATCAAAAGAGGCCCTGGCAATGAGCAGTTCTTC	TRBV10-3	TRBJ2-1	.	many
CASSLEVVENYGYTF	TGTGCCAGCAGCTTGGAGGTAGTGGAGAACTATGGCTACACCTTC	TRBV5-5	TRBJ1-2	.	many
CASSPAGGVEETQYF	TGTGCCAGCAGCCCTGCAGGGGGGGTAGAAGAGACCCAGTACTTC	TRBV7-3	TRBJ2-5	.	few
CATSDPGTGVRPGELFF	TGTGCCACCAGTGATCCCGGGACAGGAGTGAGGCCCGGGGAGCTGTTTTTT	TRBV24-1	TRBJ2-2	TRBD1	many
CASSLKTGAQETQYF	TGCGCCAGCAGCTTGAAGACAGGGGCCCAAGAGACCCAGTACTTC	TRBV5-1	TRBJ2-5	TRBD1	many